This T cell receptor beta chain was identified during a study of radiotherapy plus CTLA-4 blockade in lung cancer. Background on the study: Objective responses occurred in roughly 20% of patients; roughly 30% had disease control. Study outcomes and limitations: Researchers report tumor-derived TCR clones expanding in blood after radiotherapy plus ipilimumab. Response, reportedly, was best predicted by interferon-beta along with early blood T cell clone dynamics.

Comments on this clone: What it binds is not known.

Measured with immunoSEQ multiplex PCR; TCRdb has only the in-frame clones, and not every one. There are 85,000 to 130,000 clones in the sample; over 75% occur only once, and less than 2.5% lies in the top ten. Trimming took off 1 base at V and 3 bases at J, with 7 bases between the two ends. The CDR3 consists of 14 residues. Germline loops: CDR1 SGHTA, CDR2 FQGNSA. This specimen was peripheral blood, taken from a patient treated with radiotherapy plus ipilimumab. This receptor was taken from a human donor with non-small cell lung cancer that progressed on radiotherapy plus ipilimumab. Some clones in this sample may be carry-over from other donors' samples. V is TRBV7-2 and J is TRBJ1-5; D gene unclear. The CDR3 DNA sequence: TGTGCCAGCAGCTTAGTGACCGCCAATCAGCCCCAGCATTTT. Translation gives CASSLVTANQPQHF.